This T cell receptor beta chain was sequenced during a study of OX40 agonist ivuxolimab in advanced cancers. The wider study: A male proportion of under 90% was recorded, with mean age roughly 60 years and range about 20 to 79. General study results and limits: The average count of expanded clones was higher among CD8+ T cells than among CD4+. CD4+ and CD8+ blood T cells expanded clonally by week 6 at 0.1 to 3.0 mg/kg.

The length of the CDR3 is 14 residues. V lost 7 bases to trimming and J lost 7 bases; unmatched junction nucleotides: 9. Germline CDR1 is MNHEY and CDR2 is SVGAGI. The table came from immunoSEQ multiplex PCR; TCRdb's copy has only in-frame clones and leaves some out. Of 36,000 or so clones in the sample, 70% to 80% were seen once. As regards this clone: Its antigen is not known.

Sample: CD4+ or CD8+ T cells sorted from blood, taken in a trial of the OX40 agonist ivuxolimab. J is TRBJ1-5 and V is TRBV6-5; 8 bases line up with TRBD1. The TCR was taken from an adult with an advanced solid tumor such as melanoma, head and neck, liver or kidney cancer. CDR3 DNA sequence: TGTGCCAGCAAAGCCCAGGGGGCTTGGCAGCCCCAGCATTTT. Residues: CASKAQGAWQPQHF.